The entry below describes one T cell receptor (beta chain). The data are from a study of shared clonotypes between healthy human individuals. The repertoire was sequenced with immunoSEQ multiplex PCR; TCRdb's copy has only in-frame clones and lacks some. This sample yields more than 1 million clones, of which around three quarters are seen a single time; 0.4% to 0.55% belongs to the top ten. The TCR was taken from a man between 18 and 35 years old in good health. Some clones in this sample may be carry-over from other donors' samples. Sequences were obtained from memory CD4+ T cells from PBMCs. Sample subset: CD45RA-negative fraction.

The CDR3 here is CASRGGQGETQYF. CDR3 nucleotide sequence: TGTGCCAGCCGGGGGGGACAAGGGGAGACCCAGTACTTC. The chain joins TRBV28 to TRBJ2-5, with TRBD2 matching over 8 bases. V lost 8 bases and J lost 5; bases outside the gene matches: 7. Germline V gene sequence: CDR1 MDHEN, CDR2 SYDVKM. The CDR3 consists of 13 residues.